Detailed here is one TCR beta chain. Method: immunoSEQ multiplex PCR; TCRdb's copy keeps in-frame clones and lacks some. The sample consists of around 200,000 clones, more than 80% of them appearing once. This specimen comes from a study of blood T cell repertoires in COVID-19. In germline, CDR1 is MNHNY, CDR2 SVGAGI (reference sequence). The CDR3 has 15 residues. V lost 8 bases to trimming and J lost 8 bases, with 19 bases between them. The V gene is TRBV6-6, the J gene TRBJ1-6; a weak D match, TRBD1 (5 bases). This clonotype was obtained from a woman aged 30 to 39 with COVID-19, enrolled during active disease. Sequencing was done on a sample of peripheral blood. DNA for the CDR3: TGTGCCAGCTCGGCCTCCCAGGGAGGGCATTCACCCCTCCACTTT. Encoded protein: CASSASQGGHSPLHF.